The 14 T cell receptor beta chains presented below share a single source sample, sequenced in a study of metastatic and nonmetastatic thyroid tumors. The entire patient cohort was treatment-naive prior to thyroid surgery. MiXCR reprocessed the PCR reads for TCRdb. Of about 92,000 clones detected, more than 12% appear once; the ten largest clones hold 3.6%. The material sequenced was blood. The receptors come from a female donor with papillary thyroid cancer or a benign thyroid nodule (not recorded which). Some clones in this sample may be carry-over from other donors' samples.

The chain employs TRBV25-1 and TRBJ1-3; possibly TRBD1 for D (6 bases). Trimming removed 7 bases at V and 8 bases at J, with 15 bases between. The CDR3 consists of 13 residues. Germline-derived CDR1 and CDR2 are MGHDK and SYGVNS. The CDR3 DNA follows: TGTGCCAGCATGGACAGCGTGCGAGACACCATATATTTT. Translation: CASMDSVRDTIYF.

This clone was seen ten or more times. The same CDR3 can be traced to other DNA sequences in this sample. CDR3 bases: TGTGCCAGTAGTCCCGGACAAGACTCTGGGGCCAACGTCCTGACTTTC. This translates into CASSPGQDSGANVLTF. V gene TRBV19 combines with J gene TRBJ2-6; possible D gene TRBD1, 5 bases. The germline V and J ends were trimmed by 5 bases and 0 bases, with 11 bases remaining between them. This CDR3 is 16 amino acids long. Per germline, CDR1 LNHDA and CDR2 SQIVND (reference sequence).

This clone was observed a few times. The rearrangement links TRBV10-3 to TRBJ1-1; tentatively, D is TRBD1 (5 bases). Germline V gene lookup returns CDR1 ENHRY and CDR2 SYGVKD. Trimming left V 10 bases short and J 7 bases short, with 16 bases between. CDR3 length: 12 amino acids. This CDR3 is CATEGWSNEAFF. The CDR3 coding sequence is TGTGCCACTGAGGGGTGGAGCAATGAAGCTTTCTTT.

In this sample, this clone turned up a few times. Since a much larger clone is just one base distant, this may be a read error. The gene calls are TRBV9 and TRBJ2-1, with D perhaps assigned TRBD1 or TRBD2 (5 bases each). Germline CDR1 and CDR2: SGDLS and YYNGEE. There are 15 residues in the CDR3. The CDR3 coding sequence is TGTGCCAGCAGCCCCTCCGGGACCCCTCGCAGTGAGCAGCTCTTC. Amino acid sequence: CASSPSGTPRSEQLF.

This clone has ten or more counts. The chain employs TRBV10-3 and TRBJ1-2; tentative D call: TRBD1 (5 bases). Germline V gene data show CDR1 as ENHRY and CDR2 as SYGVKD. V was cut by 6 bases and J by 7 bases, with 9 bases left in between. This CDR3 has 11 amino acids. This CDR3 reads CAISQGSGYTF. The CDR3 DNA sequence: TGTGCCATCAGCCAGGGTAGTGGCTACACCTTC.

Concerning this clone itself: With a much larger clone just one base away, this may be a read error. This chain links TRBV5-4 with TRBJ1-6, with a possible D match to TRBD1 (5 bases). CDR1 SGHNT and CDR2 YYREEE come from the germline V gene (reference sequence). The CDR3 runs 15 residues. V was pared by 1 base and J by 5 bases, with 10 bases between. The CDR3 coding sequence is TGTGCCAGCAGCTTGAAGGGCAGGGATAATTCACCCCTCCACTTT. This translates into CASSLKGRDNSPLHF.

V is TRBV30 and J is TRBJ2-7; D ambiguous. Germline loops: CDR1 GTSNPN, CDR2 SVGIG (reference sequence). V shed 3 bases and J shed 2 bases, with 8 bases lying between them. The CDR3 runs 12 residues. The CDR3 protein is CAWRADTYEQYF. As DNA, the CDR3 is TGTGCCTGGAGGGCAGACACCTACGAGCAGTACTTC.

This clone appeared many times. V is TRBV2 and J is TRBJ2-7, with TRBD2 as a possible D gene (5 bases). CDR1 SNHLY and CDR2 FYNNEI come from the germline V gene. Trimming left V 7 bases short and J 2 bases short, with 12 bases between. The CDR3 totals 13 residues. The CDR3 DNA reads TGTGCCAGCACCGGACTCGGCCCCTACGAGCAGTACTTC. Its translation is CASTGLGPYEQYF.

Notes on this clone: The junction differs from germline at one of its ends, possibly a read error. This chain uses TRBV2 with TRBJ1-2; 8 bases map to TRBD1. CDR1 and CDR2 from the germline V gene are SNHLY and FYNNEI. This CDR3 is 16 amino acids long. Written as DNA, the CDR3 is TGTTCCAGCATTCCACAGGGGGAGTTTTGGAACTATGGCTACACCTTC. Its translation is CSSIPQGEFWNYGYTF.

This clone came up many times. This chain connects TRBV20-1 to TRBJ2-7; weak D call: TRBD1 (6 bases). This CDR3 is 15 amino acids long. Trimming shortened V by 4 bases and J by 4 bases, and 20 bases separated the two germline ends. Germline CDR1 and CDR2: DFQATT and SNEGSKA (reference sequence). The CDR3 region is CSATQGWGSAYEQYF. In DNA, the CDR3 is TGCAGTGCTACCCAGGGGTGGGGTAGCGCTTACGAGCAGTACTTC.

About this clone itself: Since a much larger clone is just one base distant, this may be a read error. This CDR3 is also generated by other DNA sequences in the sample. V is TRBV20-1 and J is TRBJ2-3, with 7 bases that match TRBD2. This CDR3 has 15 amino acids. V was pared by 1 base and J by 3 bases, with 7 bases of the junction left unmatched. Germline assignment: CDR1 DFQATT and CDR2 SNEGSKA (reference sequence). CDR3 protein: CSARAYGRSTDTQYF. CDR3 DNA sequence: TGCAGTGCTAGAGCTTACGGGAGGTCAACAGATACGCAGTATTTT.

Worth noting for this clone: It may be a read error: a sequence one base away is much more abundant. V gene TRBV4-1 combines with J gene TRBJ2-5, with 8 bases lining up with TRBD2. The CDR3 has 16 amino acids. Germline values: CDR1 MGHRA, CDR2 YSYEKL. Written as DNA, the CDR3 is TGCGCCAGCAGCCAAGGCCCGGGGGGGCCGGAAGAGGCCCAGTACTTC. Protein product: CASSQGPGGPEEAQYF.

This clone came up once. The V call is TRBV20-1, the J call TRBJ2-7, with D hard to call. The length of the CDR3 is 11 residues. Deletions cut 5 bases from V and 4 bases from J, with 9 bases between. Germline CDR1 is DFQATT and CDR2 is SNEGSKA (reference sequence). The CDR3 loop reads CSAAELYEQYF. CDR3 DNA sequence: TGCAGTGCTGCCGAATTATACGAGCAGTACTTC.

This clone appeared many times. The chain joins TRBV20-1 to TRBJ2-7, with D possibly matching TRBD2 (6 bases). Germline CDR1 and CDR2: DFQATT and SNEGSKA (reference sequence). The CDR3 runs 14 residues. V was clipped by 3 bases and J by 4 bases, with 16 bases between them. The CDR3 DNA follows: TGCAGTGCTAGCCGGGACTTAGGGGCGTACGAGCAGTACTTC. It codes for CSASRDLGAYEQYF.